The 25 T cell receptor beta chains below come from one sample, sequenced in a study of blood T cell repertoires in COVID-19. Data came from immunoSEQ multiplex PCR; TCRdb stores just in-frame clones and leaves some out. The sample has about 52,000 clones; nearly 90% are singletons. Sequencing was carried out using peripheral blood. These receptors all come from a man older than 75 with active or convalescent COVID-19.

This chain joins TRBV7-2 and TRBJ2-3; TRBD1 matches 9 bases. Germline V gene data show CDR1 as SGHTA and CDR2 as FQGNSA. The CDR3 is 16 amino acids. V lost 5 bases and J lost 5; bases outside the gene matches: 11. CDR3 in amino acids: CASSPPRTGVGDTQYF. In DNA form, the CDR3 reads TGTGCCAGCAGCCCGCCTCGGACAGGGGTGGGAGATACGCAGTATTTT.

This chain connects TRBV20-1 to TRBJ2-2; D is possibly TRBD1 (6 bases). Germline V gene lookup returns CDR1 DFQATT and CDR2 SNEGSKA (reference sequence). Trimming stripped 3 bases from V and 4 bases from J, with 15 bases between. This CDR3 spans 15 amino acids. The CDR3 reads CSASIAGAGTGELFF. The CDR3 DNA sequence: TGCAGTGCTAGTATCGCAGGGGCTGGCACCGGGGAGCTGTTTTTT.

The chain uses TRBV2 and TRBJ1-6; D not certain. Per germline, CDR1 SNHLY and CDR2 FYNNEI. This CDR3 region has 13 residues. Trimming stripped 9 bases from V and 8 bases from J, with 14 bases between. The chain's CDR3 is CARARGLDSPLHF. CDR3 DNA: TGTGCCAGAGCCAGAGGATTGGATTCACCCCTCCACTTT.

This chain uses TRBV5-1 with TRBJ2-7; D not resolved. Germline V gene data show CDR1 as SGHRS and CDR2 as YFSETQ. Trimming removed 2 bases at V and 4 bases at J, with 7 bases between. This CDR3 comprises 12 residues. CDR3 sequence: CASSLNGYEQYF. In DNA, the CDR3 is TGCGCCAGCAGCTTAAACGGGTACGAGCAGTACTTC.

This chain uses TRBV15 with TRBJ1-2; 7 bases match TRBD1. Germline CDR1 LNHNV, CDR2 YYDKDF (reference sequence). The CDR3 loop spans 13 amino acids. V lost 5 bases and J lost 7; bases outside the gene matches: 7. The CDR3 region has the DNA TGTGCCACCAGCTCAGGGGGAATCGGTGGCTACACCTTC. Translating it yields CATSSGGIGGYTF.

This chain joins TRBV30 and TRBJ1-6, with 10 bases aligning to TRBD1. The J segment lost 8 bases and the V segment lost 0 bases, leaving 4 bases of the junction unmatched. From germline, CDR1 is GTSNPN and CDR2 SVGIG (reference sequence). There are 15 residues in the CDR3. DNA for the CDR3: TGTGCCTGGAGTGTACGGACAGGGGGGGATTCACCCCTCCACTTT. Encoded protein: CAWSVRTGGDSPLHF.

This sequence joins TRBV7-7 and TRBJ2-2; maybe TRBD2 (7 bases). Germline loops: CDR1 SSHAT, CDR2 FNYEAQ (reference sequence). Deletions cut 5 bases from V and 1 base from J, with 14 bases between. The length of the CDR3 is 16 residues. CDR3 in DNA: TGTGCCAGCAGCCCCAGGGGCGGGGGGAACACCGGGGAGCTGTTTTTT. It encodes CASSPRGGGNTGELFF.

This clone was picked up one time. This sequence joins TRBV9 and TRBJ2-7, with D perhaps TRBD2 (6 bases). The CDR3 is 13 residues long. V was trimmed by 2 bases and J by 0 bases, leaving 6 bases between them. CDR1 SGDLS and CDR2 YYNGEE come from the germline V gene. The CDR3 coding sequence is TGTGCCAGCAGCGTCGGGGGCTCCTACGAGCAGTACTTC. Its protein is CASSVGGSYEQYF.

This clone was seen only once. The rearrangement links TRBV28 to TRBJ1-2; 9 bases agree with TRBD1. Losses at the gene ends were 6 bases for V and 6 bases for J; bases not matched to a gene: 11. Germline CDR1 is MDHEN and CDR2 is SYDVKM. This CDR3 has 15 amino acids. The CDR3 reads CASSPGQGPLHGYTF. The CDR3 nucleotides are TGTGCCAGCAGCCCGGGACAGGGTCCCCTTCATGGCTACACCTTC.

The sample holds one count of this clone. This chain connects TRBV4-1 to TRBJ2-3, with 7 bases aligning to TRBD2. Looked up from germline, CDR1 is MGHRA and CDR2 is YSYEKL. J gave up 3 bases and V 2 bases, and 14 bases lay outside the gene matches. This CDR3 has 18 residues. The CDR3 DNA is TGCGCCAGCAGCCAACTCTGGGCTGGAGCGGGAAATACAGATACGCAGTATTTT. It yields the protein CASSQLWAGAGNTDTQYF.

Note on this clone: Relative to the germline gene, one junction end is altered; a read error may explain this. The chain employs TRBV24-1 and TRBJ2-5; D might be TRBD1 (5 bases). The germline gives CDR1 KGHDR, CDR2 SFDVKD. The CDR3 is 15 amino acids. CDR3 in amino acids: CATSDTTGNQQTQYF. The CDR3 DNA reads TGTGCCACCAGTGATACAACAGGCAACCAACAGACCCAGTACTTC.

The chain employs TRBV28 and TRBJ2-7; D perhaps matches TRBD1 (5 bases). The germline V gene encodes CDR1 MDHEN and CDR2 SYDVKM. V lost 2 bases and J 7 bases, leaving 15 bases between the germline ends. There are 14 residues in the CDR3. CDR3 sequence (DNA): TGTGCCAGCAGTTTACAAGGGGAAGTGTGGGAGCAGTACTTC. It yields the protein CASSLQGEVWEQYF.

The chain couples TRBV5-1 to TRBJ1-5, with TRBD1 matching over 9 bases. The CDR3 consists of 17 residues. The V segment lost 4 bases and the J segment 1 base; nucleotides outside the gene matches: 9. CDR1 and CDR2 (germline): SGHRS, YFSETQ. The DNA of the CDR3 is TGCGCCAGCAGCCCCTACGGACAGGGGCTCAGCAATCAGCCCCAGCATTTT. Protein sequence: CASSPYGQGLSNQPQHF.

The chain is built from TRBV5-3 and TRBJ1-1; D gene ambiguous. TRBV5-3 is an ORF, and what it does is uncertain. Trimming pared 4 bases from V and 1 base from J, leaving 8 bases between. The CDR3 sequence is 13 residues long. Here the CDR3 reads CARSGRGNTEAFF. In DNA form, the CDR3 reads TGTGCCAGAAGCGGCCGGGGGAACACTGAAGCTTTCTTT.

The chain carries TRBV7-2 and TRBJ2-7; 15 bases are shared with TRBD2. The CDR3 totals 13 residues. Germline-derived CDR1 and CDR2 are SGHTA and FQGNSA. V trimming: 5 bases; J trimming: 11 bases; junction bases outside the gene matches: 4. The CDR3: CASSGTSGRTEYF. As DNA, the CDR3 is TGTGCCAGCAGCGGGACTAGCGGGAGGACGGAGTACTTC.

This chain links TRBV6-2 or TRBV6-3 with TRBJ1-1; possibly TRBD1 for D (6 bases). Trimming took off 4 bases at V and 2 bases at J, with 14 bases between the two ends. The CDR3 is 15 amino acids. Germline CDR1 is MNHEY and CDR2 is SVGEGT. The CDR3 bases are TGTGCCAGCAGTTCCACCAGGACAGTAAACACTGAAGCTTTCTTT. Amino acids: CASSSTRTVNTEAFF.

V is TRBV5-1 and J is TRBJ2-1, with D possibly matching TRBD1 (6 bases). The CDR3 is 17 amino acids. V lost 0 bases, J lost 0 bases, and 13 bases lay in between. Germline V CDR1 and CDR2: SGHRS, YFSETQ. Written as DNA, the CDR3 is TGCGCCAGCAGCTTGGGGGCCCAGGGGAGCTCCTACAATGAGCAGTTCTTC. Its translation: CASSLGAQGSSYNEQFF.

The CDR3 nucleotides are TGTGCCAGCAGCCGTCGACAGGGGGCGTACAATGAGCAGTTCTTC. Protein: CASSRRQGAYNEQFF. The V call is TRBV3-1 (or the pseudogene TRBV3-2), the J call TRBJ2-1; 10 bases match TRBD1. The germline V gene has CDR1 LGHDT and CDR2 YNNKEL (reference sequence). This CDR3 is 15 amino acids long. Trimming cost V 4 bases and J 4 bases; bases outside gene matches: 4.

The chain recombines TRBV27 with TRBJ1-1; D remains ambiguous. CDR1 is MNHEY, CDR2 SMNVEV, per germline (reference sequence). V dropped 2 bases and J dropped 1 base, with 11 bases sitting between them. The CDR3 sequence is 15 residues long. This CDR3 reads CASSLQNHKNTEAFF. The CDR3 DNA reads TGTGCCAGCAGTTTACAGAACCATAAGAACACTGAAGCTTTCTTT.

The chain links TRBV28 to TRBJ1-1; D remains ambiguous. The CDR3 covers 14 residues. Trimming left V 3 bases short and J 2 bases short, with 10 bases between. CDR1 MDHEN and CDR2 SYDVKM come from the germline V gene. The CDR3 sequence: CASSLPGFNTEAFF. For the CDR3, the DNA is TGTGCCAGCAGTTTGCCAGGTTTTAACACTGAAGCTTTCTTT.

J is TRBJ1-5 and V is TRBV6-5, with D possibly being TRBD1 (6 bases). Looked up from germline, CDR1 is MNHEY and CDR2 is SVGAGI. The V end lost 4 bases, the J end lost 1 base, and 14 bases lay between the germline ends. The CDR3 runs 16 residues. Written as DNA, the CDR3 is TGTGCCAGCAGTTCCAGACTCAGGGGCAGCAATCAGCCCCAGCATTTT. Its translation is CASSSRLRGSNQPQHF.

J is TRBJ2-7 and V is TRBV19; 7 bases map to TRBD1. Germline CDR1 and CDR2: LNHDA and SQIVND (reference sequence). The CDR3 contains 13 residues. J gave up 1 base and V 7 bases, and 4 bases lay outside the gene matches. The DNA of the CDR3 is TGTGCCAGTACCCGGACAGGTTCCTACGAGCAGTACTTC. It translates to CASTRTGSYEQYF. The full variable domain, rest sourced from reference TRBV19 and TRBJ2-7, is DGGITQSPKYLFRKEGQNVTLSCEQNLNHDAMYWYRQDPGQGLRLIYYSQIVNDFQKGDIAEGYSVSREKKESFPLTVTSAQKNPTAFYLCASTRTGSYEQYFGPGTRLTVT.

The J gene is TRBJ1-5, the V gene TRBV4-3; 10 nucleotides match TRBD1. Per germline, CDR1 LGHNA and CDR2 YSLEER. Trimming took 3 bases from V and 4 from J; bases not matched to a gene: 3. The CDR3 totals 15 residues. CDR3 loop: CASSHADRGNQPQHF. CDR3 nucleotide sequence: TGCGCCAGCAGCCATGCGGACAGGGGGAATCAGCCCCAGCATTTT.

The chain carries TRBV9 and TRBJ2-1; TRBD2 agrees at 7 bases. V trimming: 2 bases; J trimming: 8 bases; junction bases outside the gene matches: 16. The CDR3 has 17 residues. CDR1 SGDLS and CDR2 YYNGEE come from the germline V gene. CDR3 in amino acids: CASSVHYFSGPGDEQFF. The CDR3 nucleotides read TGTGCCAGCAGCGTCCACTACTTTAGCGGGCCTGGGGATGAGCAGTTCTTC.

This rearrangement joins TRBV18 to TRBJ2-1; 7 bases are shared with TRBD2. CDR3 length: 16 amino acids. In germline, CDR1 is KGHSH, CDR2 LQKENI. V shed 1 base, J shed 2 bases, and the junction held 5 bases outside the gene matches. The CDR3 DNA sequence: TGTGCCAGCTCACCACTTTCGGGGGGACCCTACAATGAGCAGTTCTTC. Protein product: CASSPLSGGPYNEQFF. Supplemented by reference TRBV18 and TRBJ2-1, the full variable domain reads NAGVMQNPRHLVRRRGQEARLRCSPMKGHSHVYWYRQLPEEGLKFMVYLQKENIIDESGMPKERFSAEFPKEGPSILRIQQVVRGDSAAYFCASSPLSGGPYNEQFFGPGTRLTVL.